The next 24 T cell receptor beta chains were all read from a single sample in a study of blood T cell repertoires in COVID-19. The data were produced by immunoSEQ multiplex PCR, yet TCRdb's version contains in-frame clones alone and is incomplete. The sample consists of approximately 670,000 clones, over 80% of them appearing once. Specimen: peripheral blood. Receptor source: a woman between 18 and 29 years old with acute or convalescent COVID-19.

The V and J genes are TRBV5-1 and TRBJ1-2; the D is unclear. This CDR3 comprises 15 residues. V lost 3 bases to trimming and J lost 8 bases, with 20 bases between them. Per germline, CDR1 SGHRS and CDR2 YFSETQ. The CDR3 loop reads CASSSKTGPTGGYTF. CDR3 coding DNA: TGCGCCAGCAGCTCTAAAACCGGGCCCACGGGGGGCTACACCTTC. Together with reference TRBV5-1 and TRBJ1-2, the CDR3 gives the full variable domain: KAGVTQTPRYLIKTRGQQVTLSCSPISGHRSVSWYQQTPGQGLQFLFEYFSETQRNKGNFPGRFSGRQFSNSRSEMNVSTLELGDSALYLCASSSKTGPTGGYTFGSGTRLTVV.

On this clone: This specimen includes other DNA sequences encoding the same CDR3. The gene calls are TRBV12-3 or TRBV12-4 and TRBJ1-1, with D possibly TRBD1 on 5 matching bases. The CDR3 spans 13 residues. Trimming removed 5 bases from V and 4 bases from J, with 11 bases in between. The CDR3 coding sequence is TGTGCCAGCAGTACCCAGGGTGTCACTGAAGCTTTCTTT. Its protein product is CASSTQGVTEAFF.

DNA of the CDR3: TGTGCCAGCAGGACCACCGGGACAGGGGTTTATAGCAATCAGCCCCAGCATTTT. Its protein is CASRTTGTGVYSNQPQHF. The chain links TRBV28 to TRBJ1-5; 10 nucleotides match TRBD1. J gave up 0 bases and V 6 bases, and 11 bases lay outside the gene matches. There are 18 residues in the CDR3. The germline gives CDR1 MDHEN, CDR2 SYDVKM. Looking up the rest from reference TRBV28 and TRBJ1-5 gives the full variable domain: DVKVTQSSRYLVKRTGEKVFLECVQDMDHENMFWYRQDPGLGLRLIYFSYDVKMKEKGDIPEGYSVSREKKERFSLILESASTNQTSMYLCASRTTGTGVYSNQPQHFGDGTRLSIL.

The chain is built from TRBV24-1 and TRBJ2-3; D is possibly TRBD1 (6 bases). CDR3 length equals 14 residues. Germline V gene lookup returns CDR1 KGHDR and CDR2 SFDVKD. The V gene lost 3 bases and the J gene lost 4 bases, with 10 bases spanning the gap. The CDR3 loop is CATSDPQGSDTQYF. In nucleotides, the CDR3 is TGTGCCACCAGTGATCCACAGGGCTCAGATACGCAGTATTTT.

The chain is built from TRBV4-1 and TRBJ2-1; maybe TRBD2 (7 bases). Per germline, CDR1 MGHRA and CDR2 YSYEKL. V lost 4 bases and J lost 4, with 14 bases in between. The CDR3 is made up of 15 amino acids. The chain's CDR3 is CASSRDGGPYNEQFF. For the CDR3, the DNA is TGCGCCAGCAGCCGTGACGGGGGGCCTTACAATGAGCAGTTCTTC.

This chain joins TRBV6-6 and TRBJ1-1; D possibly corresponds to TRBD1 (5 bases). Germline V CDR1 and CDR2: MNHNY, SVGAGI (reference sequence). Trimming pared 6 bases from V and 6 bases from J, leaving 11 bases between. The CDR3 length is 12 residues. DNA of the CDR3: TGTGCCAGCAGCCGGGGGGGGGCTGAAGCTTTCTTT. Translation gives CASSRGGAEAFF.

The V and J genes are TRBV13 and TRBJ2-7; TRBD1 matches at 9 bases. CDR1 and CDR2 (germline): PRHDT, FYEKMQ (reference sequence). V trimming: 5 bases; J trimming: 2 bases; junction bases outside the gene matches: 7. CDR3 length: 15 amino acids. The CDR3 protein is CASSPRDRVTYEQYF. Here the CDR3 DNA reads TGTGCCAGCAGCCCCCGGGACAGGGTAACCTACGAGCAGTACTTC.

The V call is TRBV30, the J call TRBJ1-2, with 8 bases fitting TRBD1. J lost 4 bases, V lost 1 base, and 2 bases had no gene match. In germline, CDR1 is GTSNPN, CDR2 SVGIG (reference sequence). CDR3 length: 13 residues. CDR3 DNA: TGTGCCTGGAGTGCCGGGACAGGCTATGGCTACACCTTC. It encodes CAWSAGTGYGYTF.

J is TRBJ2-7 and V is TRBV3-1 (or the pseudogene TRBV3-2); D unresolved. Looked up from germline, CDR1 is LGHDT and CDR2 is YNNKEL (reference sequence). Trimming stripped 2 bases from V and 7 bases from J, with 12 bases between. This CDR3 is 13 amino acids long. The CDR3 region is CASSQRSTREQYF. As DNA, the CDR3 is TGTGCCAGCAGCCAAAGATCTACGAGGGAGCAGTACTTC.

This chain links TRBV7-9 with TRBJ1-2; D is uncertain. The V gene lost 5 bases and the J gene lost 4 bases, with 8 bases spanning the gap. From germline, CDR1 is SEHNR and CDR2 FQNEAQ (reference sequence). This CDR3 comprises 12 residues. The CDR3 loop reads CASSGERYGYTF. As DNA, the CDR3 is TGTGCCAGCAGCGGGGAGCGCTATGGCTACACCTTC.

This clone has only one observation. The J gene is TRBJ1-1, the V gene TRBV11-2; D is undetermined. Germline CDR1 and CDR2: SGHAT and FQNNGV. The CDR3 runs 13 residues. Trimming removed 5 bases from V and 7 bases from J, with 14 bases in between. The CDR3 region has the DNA TGTGCCAGCAGCCACAGCGGAGCGGGTGAAGCTTTCTTT. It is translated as CASSHSGAGEAFF.

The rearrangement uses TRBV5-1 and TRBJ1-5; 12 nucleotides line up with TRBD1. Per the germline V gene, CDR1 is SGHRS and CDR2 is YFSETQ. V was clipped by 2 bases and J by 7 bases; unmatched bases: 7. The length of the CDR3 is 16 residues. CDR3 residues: CASSFSGTGGGQPQHF. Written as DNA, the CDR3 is TGCGCCAGCAGCTTCTCCGGGACAGGGGGCGGGCAGCCCCAGCATTTT.

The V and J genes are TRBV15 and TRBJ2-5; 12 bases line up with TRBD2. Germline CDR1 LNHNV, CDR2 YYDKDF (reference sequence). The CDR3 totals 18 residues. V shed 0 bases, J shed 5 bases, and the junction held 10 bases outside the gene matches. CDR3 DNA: TGTGCCACCAGCAGAGATAGGACTAGCGGGGTTCCGAGGGAGACCCAGTACTTC. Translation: CATSRDRTSGVPRETQYF.

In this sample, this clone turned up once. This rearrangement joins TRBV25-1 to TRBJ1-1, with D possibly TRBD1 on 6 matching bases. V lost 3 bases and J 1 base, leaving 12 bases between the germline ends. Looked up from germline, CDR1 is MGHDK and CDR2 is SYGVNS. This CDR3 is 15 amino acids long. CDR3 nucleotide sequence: TGTGCCAGCAGTGACCCTGGGACACCGAACACTGAAGCTTTCTTT. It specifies CASSDPGTPNTEAFF.

The chain's CDR3 is CASSLGVRGDTEAFF. The CDR3, as DNA: TGTGCCAGCAGCTTAGGCGTCAGGGGGGACACTGAAGCTTTCTTT. The rearrangement uses TRBV7-3 and TRBJ1-1; TRBD1 aligns across 7 bases. The CDR3 has 15 amino acids. Germline trimming cut 2 bases from V and 3 bases from J; bases unmatched to any gene: 6. Germline V gene sequence: CDR1 SGHTA, CDR2 FQGTGA. Variable domain in full (rest from reference TRBV7-3 and TRBJ1-1): GAGVSQTPSNKVTEKGKYVELRCDPISGHTALYWYRQSLGQGPEFLIYFQGTGAADDSGLPNDRFFAVRPEGSVSTLKIQRTERGDSAVYLCASSLGVRGDTEAFFGQGTRLTVV.

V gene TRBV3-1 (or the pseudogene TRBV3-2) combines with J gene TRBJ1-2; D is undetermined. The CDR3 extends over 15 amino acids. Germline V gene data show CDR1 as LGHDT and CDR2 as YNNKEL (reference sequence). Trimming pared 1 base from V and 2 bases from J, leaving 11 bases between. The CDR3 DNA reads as TGTGCCAGCAGCCAAGTCTTAACAGCAAACTATGGCTACACCTTC. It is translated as CASSQVLTANYGYTF.

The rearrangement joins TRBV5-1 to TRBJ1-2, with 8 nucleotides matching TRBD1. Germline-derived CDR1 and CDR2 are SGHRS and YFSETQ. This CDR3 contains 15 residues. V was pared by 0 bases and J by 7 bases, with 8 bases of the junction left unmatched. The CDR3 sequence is CASSLAHRGDSGYTF. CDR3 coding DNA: TGCGCCAGCAGCTTGGCTCACAGGGGGGATAGTGGCTACACCTTC. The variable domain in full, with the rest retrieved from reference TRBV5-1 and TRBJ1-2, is KAGVTQTPRYLIKTRGQQVTLSCSPISGHRSVSWYQQTPGQGLQFLFEYFSETQRNKGNFPGRFSGRQFSNSRSEMNVSTLELGDSALYLCASSLAHRGDSGYTFGSGTRLTVV.

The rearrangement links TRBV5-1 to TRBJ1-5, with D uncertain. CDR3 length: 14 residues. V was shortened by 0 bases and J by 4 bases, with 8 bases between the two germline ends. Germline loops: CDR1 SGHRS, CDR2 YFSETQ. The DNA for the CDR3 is TGCGCCAGCAGCTTGGGACTGCAAAATCAGCCCCAGCATTTT. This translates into CASSLGLQNQPQHF.

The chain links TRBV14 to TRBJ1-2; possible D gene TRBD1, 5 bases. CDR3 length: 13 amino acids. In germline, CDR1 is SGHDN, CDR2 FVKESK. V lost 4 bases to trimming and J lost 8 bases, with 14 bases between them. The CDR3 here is CASSPNSGKGYTF. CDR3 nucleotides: TGTGCCAGCAGCCCTAACTCAGGGAAAGGCTACACCTTC.

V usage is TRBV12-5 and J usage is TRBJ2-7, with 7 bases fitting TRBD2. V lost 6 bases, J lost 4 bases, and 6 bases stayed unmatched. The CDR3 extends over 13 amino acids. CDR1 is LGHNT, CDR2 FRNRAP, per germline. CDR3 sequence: CASGWGGTYEQYF. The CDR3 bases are TGTGCTAGTGGATGGGGGGGGACGTACGAGCAGTACTTC.

The CDR3 is CASSDRGHTEAFF. Here the CDR3 DNA reads TGTGCCAGCAGCGACAGGGGGCACACTGAAGCTTTCTTT. J is TRBJ1-1 and V is TRBV9, with 9 nucleotides matching TRBD1. The ends lost 3 bases at V and 3 bases at J; junction bases unmatched: 0. The germline V gene encodes CDR1 SGDLS and CDR2 YYNGEE. The CDR3 sequence is 13 residues long.

CDR3 nucleotide sequence: TGCGCCAGCAGCCAAGGGCAGTTCTACGAGCAGTACTTC. Translating it yields CASSQGQFYEQYF. The rearrangement links TRBV4-1 to TRBJ2-7; D gene unclear. The V and J ends lost 1 base and 3 bases respectively, with 7 bases between them. Looked up from germline, CDR1 is MGHRA and CDR2 is YSYEKL. The CDR3 covers 13 residues.

In nucleotides, the CDR3 is TGTGCCAGCAGCTTAGGTGAGACAGGGCAAACTGAAGCTTTCTTT. Protein sequence: CASSLGETGQTEAFF. This chain joins TRBV7-6 and TRBJ1-1, with 7 positions matching TRBD1. The CDR3 extends over 15 amino acids. V was clipped by 1 base and J by 5 bases; unmatched bases: 7. Germline assignment: CDR1 SGHVS and CDR2 FNYEAQ.

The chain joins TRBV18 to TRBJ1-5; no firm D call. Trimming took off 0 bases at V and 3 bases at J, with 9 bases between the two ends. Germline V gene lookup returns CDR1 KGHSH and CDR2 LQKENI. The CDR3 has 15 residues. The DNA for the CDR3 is TGTGCCAGCTCACCACCAGGCGGCCCCAATCAGCCCCAGCATTTT. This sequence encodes CASSPPGGPNQPQHF.